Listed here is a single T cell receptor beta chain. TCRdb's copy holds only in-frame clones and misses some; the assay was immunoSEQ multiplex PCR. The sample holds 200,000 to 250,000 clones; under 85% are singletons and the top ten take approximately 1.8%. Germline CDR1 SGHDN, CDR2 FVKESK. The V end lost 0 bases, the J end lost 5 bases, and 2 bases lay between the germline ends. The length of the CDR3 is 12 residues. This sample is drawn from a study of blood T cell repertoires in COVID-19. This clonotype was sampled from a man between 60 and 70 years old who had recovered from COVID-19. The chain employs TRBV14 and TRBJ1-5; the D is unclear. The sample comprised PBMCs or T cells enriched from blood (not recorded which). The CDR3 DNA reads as TGTGCCAGCAGCCAAGACGATCAGCCCCAGCATTTT. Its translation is CASSQDDQPQHF.